Following are 28 T cell receptor beta chains from one sample sequenced in a study of T cells after yellow fever vaccination. TCRdb redid the calling of the 5' RACE reads with MiXCR, one entry per CDR3 protein. The data contain some 340,000 distinct CDR3 sequences, roughly 4.3% of them seen just once; the ten biggest clones take up under 30%. The source was PBMCs, collected 5 days after the yellow fever booster vaccination. These receptors originate from a man between 18 and 29 years old who received the YFV17D yellow fever vaccine.

V usage is TRBV4-3 and J usage is TRBJ1-5, with no clear D. Trimming left V 4 bases short and J 1 base short, with 14 bases between. The CDR3 totals 16 residues. Germline V gene lookup returns CDR1 LGHNA and CDR2 YSLEER. CDR3 DNA sequence: TGCGCCAGCAGCCGAAACGTGCATGGCAGCAATCAGCCCCAGCATTTT. Encoded protein: CASSRNVHGSNQPQHF.

This clonotype was counted between two and nine times. The chain combines TRBV20-1 with TRBJ1-1, with 9 bases matching TRBD1. The ends lost 1 base at V and 1 base at J; junction bases unmatched: 10. Per germline, CDR1 DFQATT and CDR2 SNEGSKA (reference sequence). The CDR3 spans 17 residues. CDR3 loop: CSARVWRTGDRNTEAFF. In nucleotides, the CDR3 is TGCAGTGCTAGAGTTTGGAGGACAGGGGATAGGAACACTGAAGCTTTCTTT.

The chain employs TRBV6-5 and TRBJ2-3, with TRBD2 matching 10 bases. V lost 6 bases and J lost 1; bases outside the gene matches: 4. The CDR3 has 15 amino acids. CDR1 is MNHEY, CDR2 SVGAGI, per germline. CDR3 DNA: TGTGCCAGCAGATTCCTAGCGGGGGGCACAGATACGCAGTATTTT. Translated: CASRFLAGGTDTQYF.

The chain links TRBV7-9 to TRBJ2-7, with 12 bases aligning to TRBD1. CDR1 SEHNR and CDR2 FQNEAQ come from the germline V gene (reference sequence). This CDR3 contains 13 residues. The ends lost 7 bases at V and 6 bases at J; junction bases unmatched: 4. In DNA, the CDR3 is TGTGCCAGCACCTGGGACAGGGGGCTCGAGCAGTACTTC. This encodes CASTWDRGLEQYF.

This sequence joins TRBV3-1 and TRBJ2-7; no definite D call. The CDR3 sequence is 13 residues long. CDR1 LGHDT and CDR2 YNNKEL come from the germline V gene (reference sequence). V lost 0 bases to trimming and J lost 6 bases, with 9 bases between them. CDR3 sequence (DNA): TGTGCCAGCAGCCAAGATCTGAACTCCGAGCAGTACTTC. It encodes CASSQDLNSEQYF.

This clonotype has just a few counts. The CDR3 protein is CASSLGTDAYEQYF. The CDR3 coding sequence is TGCGCCAGCAGCCTCGGGACCGATGCCTACGAGCAGTACTTC. The chain carries TRBV5-1 and TRBJ2-7, with D possibly being TRBD1 or TRBD2 (5 bases each). This CDR3 is built from 14 residues. Deletions cut 4 bases from V and 2 bases from J, with 13 bases between. Germline V gene sequence: CDR1 SGHRS, CDR2 YFSETQ.

This clonotype turned up a few times. The rearrangement uses TRBV29-1 and TRBJ2-2; no definite D call. The CDR3 has 12 amino acids. Trimming left V 7 bases short and J 2 bases short, with 8 bases between. Looked up from germline, CDR1 is SQVTM and CDR2 is ANQGSEA. CDR3 region: CSATYNTGELFF. Written as DNA, the CDR3 is TGCAGCGCCACCTACAACACCGGGGAGCTGTTTTTT.

At least ten counts were recorded for this clonotype. The J gene is TRBJ2-5, the V gene TRBV20-1, with 8 bases matching TRBD2. Per germline, CDR1 DFQATT and CDR2 SNEGSKA (reference sequence). There are 13 residues in the CDR3. V was clipped by 5 bases and J by 2 bases; unmatched bases: 4. The CDR3 DNA reads as TGCAGTGCTCCGACTAGCGAACAAGAGACCCAGTACTTC. Residues: CSAPTSEQETQYF.

This clonotype was counted ten times or more. This rearrangement joins TRBV5-1 to TRBJ2-1; D possibly corresponds to TRBD2 (5 bases). In germline, CDR1 is SGHRS, CDR2 YFSETQ. This CDR3 has 15 residues. V shed 0 bases and J shed 5 bases, with 12 bases lying between them. CDR3 protein: CASSLAVLGDNEQFF. CDR3 coding DNA: TGCGCCAGCAGCTTGGCGGTCCTCGGGGACAATGAGCAGTTCTTC.

This clonotype has at least ten counts. This rearrangement joins TRBV6-2 or TRBV6-3 to TRBJ2-7; D is unclear. CDR3 length: 13 amino acids. The ends were cut back, 4 bases at V and 1 base at J, with 8 bases in the middle. The germline V gene encodes CDR1 MNHEY and CDR2 SVGEGT. The DNA for the CDR3 is TGTGCCAGCAGTTCCCCTTGGTCCTACGAGCAGTACTTC. Encoded protein: CASSSPWSYEQYF.

The sample holds a few counts of this clonotype. This chain connects TRBV11-2 to TRBJ2-3; 8 nucleotides agree with TRBD2. The germline V gene has CDR1 SGHAT and CDR2 FQNNGV. The CDR3 totals 16 residues. V lost 5 bases, J lost 2 bases, and 9 bases stayed unmatched. In DNA form, the CDR3 reads TGTGCCAGCAGCCTCCCGGGGGGGGGGGTCACAGATACGCAGTATTTT. Protein product: CASSLPGGGVTDTQYF. Complete variable domain (other parts from reference TRBV11-2 and TRBJ2-3): EAGVAQSPRYKIIEKRQSVAFWCNPISGHATLYWYQQILGQGPKLLIQFQNNGVVDDSQLPKDRFSAERLKGVDSTLKIQPAKLEDSAVYLCASSLPGGGVTDTQYFGPGTRLTVL.

This clonotype occurred a few times. The chain recombines TRBV5-1 with TRBJ2-5, with D unresolved. CDR3 size: 16 residues. Trimming stripped 4 bases from V and 1 base from J, with 17 bases between. Germline-derived CDR1 and CDR2 are SGHRS and YFSETQ. CDR3 sequence reads: CASSPDLGVIQETQYF. In nucleotides, the CDR3 is TGCGCCAGCAGCCCTGATCTTGGGGTGATCCAAGAGACCCAGTACTTC.

This clonotype was seen only a few times. The chain joins TRBV4-1 to TRBJ1-2; D possibly corresponds to TRBD1 (5 bases). From germline, CDR1 is MGHRA and CDR2 YSYEKL. This CDR3 comprises 15 residues. V shed 4 bases and J shed 14 bases, with 26 bases lying between them. The CDR3 sequence: CASSLKTERQDVYTF. In DNA form, the CDR3 reads TGCGCCAGCAGCCTTAAGACAGAACGGCAGGATGTGTATACCTTC.

This clonotype was seen repeatedly, ten times or more. V is TRBV7-2 and J is TRBJ1-4, with D unresolved. The ends were cut back, 3 bases at V and 8 bases at J, with 10 bases in the middle. Germline loops: CDR1 SGHTA, CDR2 FQGNSA. CDR3 length: 13 amino acids. The CDR3 spells CASSFLSGEKLFF. The CDR3 DNA reads TGTGCCAGCAGCTTTCTCTCGGGCGAAAAACTGTTTTTT.

V usage is TRBV10-3 and J usage is TRBJ2-2; 7 bases align to TRBD2. CDR3 size: 14 residues. Germline V gene data show CDR1 as ENHRY and CDR2 as SYGVKD. With 4 bases clipped from V and 4 bases from J, the junction kept 3 bases outside the gene matches. The CDR3 sequence: CAISAGEGTGELFF. The CDR3, as DNA: TGTGCCATCAGTGCCGGGGAGGGCACCGGGGAGCTGTTTTTT.

There are many counts of this clonotype. This chain joins TRBV5-1 and TRBJ2-6; no firm D call. In germline, CDR1 is SGHRS, CDR2 YFSETQ. Between the trimmed V and J ends, which lost 7 bases and 0 bases, there was a span of 14 bases. CDR3 length: 16 amino acids. CDR3 loop: CASAVGASSGANVLTF. CDR3 in DNA: TGCGCCAGCGCCGTGGGTGCGAGCTCTGGGGCCAACGTCCTGACTTTC.

This clonotype turned up a few times. The V call is TRBV20-1, the J call TRBJ1-2; TRBD1 matches 8 bases. CDR1 and CDR2 (germline): DFQATT, SNEGSKA (reference sequence). Unmatched junction bases numbered 14, after V lost 6 bases and J lost 8 bases. This CDR3 comprises 14 residues. The CDR3 DNA is TGCAGTGCCCCCAGACAGGGGAAAGGTGACGGCTACACCTTC. Protein product: CSAPRQGKGDGYTF.

Many counts were recorded for this clonotype. The rearrangement links TRBV10-3 to TRBJ1-3; the D gene is possibly TRBD1 (6 bases). V was shortened by 6 bases and J by 0 bases, with 12 bases between the two germline ends. In germline, CDR1 is ENHRY, CDR2 SYGVKD. The CDR3 length is 15 residues. Written as DNA, the CDR3 is TGTGCCATCAGGGGAACAGGGAGCTCTGGAAACACCATATATTTT. Translation: CAIRGTGSSGNTIYF.

The chain couples TRBV20-1 to TRBJ2-7; 9 bases are shared with TRBD1. The germline V gene has CDR1 DFQATT and CDR2 SNEGSKA (reference sequence). V lost 5 bases and J lost 2; bases outside the gene matches: 7. The CDR3 contains 14 residues. The CDR3 DNA reads as TGCAGTGCTTCCGGACAGGGGAACACCTACGAGCAGTACTTC. It specifies CSASGQGNTYEQYF.

This clonotype was observed a handful of times. At one boundary the junction diverges from the germline segment, which might be a read error. The rearrangement links TRBV4-3 to TRBJ2-3, with D possibly being TRBD1 or TRBD2 (6 bases each). The germline CDR1 and CDR2 sequences are LGHNA and YSLEER. The CDR3 length is 16 residues. The CDR3 region is CASSQGYGGGTDTQYF. The CDR3 nucleotides are TGCGCCAGCAGTCAAGGTTACGGGGGCGGCACAGATACGCAGTATTTT.

The chain recombines TRBV25-1 with TRBJ2-1; 7 bases are a match to TRBD1. The length of the CDR3 is 17 residues. The germline CDR1 and CDR2 sequences are MGHDK and SYGVNS. V shed 2 bases, J shed 4 bases, and the junction held 11 bases outside the gene matches. The CDR3 sequence is CASSEPTDREPYNEQFF. The CDR3 bases are TGTGCCAGCAGTGAACCCACCGACAGGGAACCTTACAATGAGCAGTTCTTC. The variable domain in full, with the rest retrieved from reference TRBV25-1 and TRBJ2-1, is EADIYQTPRYLVIGTGKKITLECSQTMGHDKMYWYQQDPGMELHLIHYSYGVNSTEKGDLSSESTVSRIRTEHFPLTLESARPSHTSQYLCASSEPTDREPYNEQFFGPGTRLTVL.

This clonotype has ten or more counts. This chain connects TRBV30 to TRBJ2-7; no firm D call. Germline V gene lookup returns CDR1 GTSNPN and CDR2 SVGIG (reference sequence). CDR3 size: 13 residues. V dropped 5 bases and J dropped 7 bases, with 18 bases sitting between them. CDR3 amino acids: CAWVGWGTREQYF. The CDR3 coding sequence is TGTGCCTGGGTCGGGTGGGGTACGCGGGAGCAGTACTTC.

This clonotype was detected ten times or more. The CDR3 protein is CASSPSGGAGNEQFF. The CDR3 region has the DNA TGTGCCAGCAGCCCTAGCGGGGGCGCCGGCAATGAGCAGTTCTTC. The gene calls are TRBV12-3 or TRBV12-4 and TRBJ2-1; 10 positions agree with TRBD2. V shed 6 bases, J shed 6 bases, and the junction held 8 bases outside the gene matches. The CDR3 extends over 15 amino acids.

There are many counts of this clonotype. The chain couples TRBV11-2 to TRBJ2-4; possibly TRBD1 for D (6 bases). Trimming took off 4 bases at V and 0 bases at J, with 13 bases between the two ends. The CDR3 has 16 residues. Per the germline V gene, CDR1 is SGHAT and CDR2 is FQNNGV. The CDR3 protein is CASSSWTVKAKNIQYF. In nucleotides, the CDR3 is TGTGCCAGCAGCTCCTGGACAGTCAAAGCCAAAAACATTCAGTACTTC.

This clonotype has only a few counts. This chain joins TRBV27 and TRBJ1-1; no clear D gene. The ends were cut back, 4 bases at V and 1 base at J, with 7 bases in the middle. CDR3 length: 13 residues. Germline V gene sequence: CDR1 MNHEY, CDR2 SMNVEV (reference sequence). The CDR3 protein is CASSWSANTEAFF. CDR3 bases: TGTGCCAGCAGTTGGTCGGCGAACACTGAAGCTTTCTTT.

The chain joins TRBV11-2 to TRBJ2-3; the match to TRBD2 covers 13 bases. The germline V gene encodes CDR1 SGHAT and CDR2 FQNNGV. The ends lost 6 bases at V and 0 bases at J; junction bases unmatched: 12. There are 19 residues in the CDR3. The CDR3, as DNA: TGTGCCAGCAGGGGACTAGCGGGGCGCCCCCTGGATAGCACAGATACGCAGTATTTT. Translation: CASRGLAGRPLDSTDTQYF.

This clonotype has ten or more counts. The chain recombines TRBV30 with TRBJ1-1; the D gene is possibly TRBD1 (5 bases). Per the germline V gene, CDR1 is GTSNPN and CDR2 is SVGIG (reference sequence). The CDR3 totals 13 residues. V lost 3 bases, J lost 2 bases, and 10 bases lay in between. CDR3 protein: CAWRGQGNTEAFF. In nucleotides, the CDR3 is TGTGCCTGGAGAGGGCAGGGAAACACTGAAGCTTTCTTT.

The J gene is TRBJ1-6, the V gene TRBV7-3; 9 nucleotides match TRBD1. V lost 0 bases to trimming and J lost 9 bases; unmatched junction nucleotides: 9. The length of the CDR3 is 17 residues. CDR1 is SGHTA, CDR2 FQGTGA, per germline. CDR3 region: CASSLTGGQGSGSPLHF. The CDR3 DNA follows: TGTGCCAGCAGCTTAACTGGAGGACAGGGGTCGGGTTCACCCCTCCACTTT.